Sequencing of this T cell receptor (beta chain) was carried out in a study of control samples from healthy donors and cancer patients. Per germline, CDR1 SGHAT and CDR2 FQNNGV. This CDR3 comprises 15 residues. Trimming cost V 6 bases and J 4 bases, with 16 bases left between them. Clones were sequenced by immunoSEQ multiplex PCR, and TCRdb holds only the in-frame ones, with some missing. The table includes approximately 120,000 clones, 90% detected once. The chain couples TRBV11-2 to TRBJ2-1; TRBD2 is a possible D gene (5 bases). Sequencing used blood. This clonotype originated in a human donor in good health. The donor label of this sample is uncertain. The CDR3 is CASSPRGAEYNEQFF. CDR3 bases: TGTGCCAGCAGTCCTCGAGGAGCGGAGTACAATGAGCAGTTCTTC.